These 7 T cell receptor beta chains originate from one sample sequenced in a study of early T cells in non-severe SARS-CoV-2 infection. TCRdb analysed the 5' RACE reads with MiXCR anew, one entry per CDR3 protein. The table has roughly 57,000 distinct CDR3 sequences, around 12% seen once. The material was whole blood, obtained at baseline. The receptor set was obtained from an adult who was a healthcare worker with PCR-confirmed SARS-CoV-2 infection or an uninfected control (not recorded which).

Comment on this clonotype: A single base separates this from a much larger clone, so it may be a read error. The rearrangement joins TRBV2 to TRBJ2-1; the match to TRBD2 covers 8 bases. The ends lost 6 bases at V and 4 bases at J; junction bases unmatched: 8. The CDR3 spans 15 residues. The germline CDR1 and CDR2 sequences are SNHLY and FYNNEI. This chain's CDR3 is CASSPGLGNYNEQFF. CDR3 sequence (DNA): TGTGCCAGCAGCCCGGGACTAGGGAATTACAATGAGCAGTTCTTC.

Ten or more counts support this clonotype. V and J are TRBV28 and TRBJ2-7; D tentatively fits TRBD1 or TRBD2 (5 bases each). The CDR3 length is 15 residues. The germline CDR1 and CDR2 sequences are MDHEN and SYDVKM. V shed 5 bases and J shed 3 bases, with 17 bases lying between them. The CDR3 loop reads CASSPRDGLHYEQYF. Here the CDR3 DNA reads TGTGCCAGCAGTCCCAGGGACGGTCTCCACTACGAGCAGTACTTC.

The chain combines TRBV28 with TRBJ2-7, with 9 bases that match TRBD1. The CDR3 covers 15 residues. V lost 5 bases, J lost 6 bases, and 11 bases stayed unmatched. Germline CDR1 reads MDHEN; CDR2 reads SYDVKM. The CDR3 nucleotides are TGTGCCAGCAGTCTACTGCGGACAGGGGTTGGCGAGCAGTACTTC. Encoded protein: CASSLLRTGVGEQYF.

This clonotype has ten or more counts. The chain has TRBV20-1 and TRBJ2-5; perhaps TRBD1 as D (5 bases). The CDR3 runs 15 residues. V was trimmed by 3 bases and J by 2 bases, leaving 16 bases between them. Germline assignment: CDR1 DFQATT and CDR2 SNEGSKA (reference sequence). The CDR3 here is CSASITGDVQETQYF. In nucleotides, the CDR3 is TGCAGTGCTAGTATAACAGGCGACGTGCAAGAGACCCAGTACTTC.

At least ten counts were recorded for this clonotype. V usage is TRBV28 and J usage is TRBJ1-2; D gene ambiguous. With 10 bases removed from V and 3 bases from J, the gap between germline ends came to 15 bases. The V gene's germline CDR1 is MDHEN and CDR2 SYDVKM. The CDR3 is 13 amino acids. This chain's CDR3 is CATTLETDYGYTF. In DNA, the CDR3 is TGTGCCACCACATTGGAAACCGACTATGGCTACACCTTC.

This clonotype has a handful of counts. The chain joins TRBV11-2 to TRBJ2-7; a weak D match, TRBD2 (5 bases). Trimming shortened V by 5 bases and J by 6 bases, and 14 bases separated the two germline ends. The CDR3 totals 13 residues. Per germline, CDR1 SGHAT and CDR2 FQNNGV. The CDR3 bases are TGTGCCAGCAGCCGGGTGGGAGACGGCGAGCAGTACTTC. Protein: CASSRVGDGEQYF.

This clonotype has a handful of counts. The chain employs TRBV11-2 and TRBJ2-7; TRBD1 is a possible D gene (6 bases). Germline V gene data show CDR1 as SGHAT and CDR2 as FQNNGV. The CDR3 length is 15 residues. The germline V and J ends were trimmed by 4 bases and 2 bases, with 15 bases remaining between them. The CDR3 loop is CASSSLRQEPYEQYF. The CDR3, as DNA: TGTGCCAGCAGCTCCCTACGACAGGAGCCCTACGAGCAGTACTTC.